The 20 T cell receptor beta chains listed next were all sequenced from one sample in a study of blood T cells in healthy people across ages. Sample-barcoded 5' priming and a J-beta primer mix drove a second PCR of roughly 7 to 11 cycles. TCRdb ran MiXCR on the 5' RACE reads and lists one entry per CDR3 protein. In the table there are roughly 830,000 distinct CDR3 sequences, approximately 59% of which are singletons. Source material: blood. The source is a man aged 30-40 years in good health.

The chain joins TRBV4-1 to TRBJ1-2; TRBD1 matches 9 bases. CDR3 length: 16 residues. Germline V gene sequence: CDR1 MGHRA, CDR2 YSYEKL. V lost 1 base to trimming and J lost 6 bases; unmatched junction nucleotides: 9. The CDR3, as DNA: TGCGCCAGCAGCCAAGTCCTACAGGGGGCGCGGAATGGCTACACCTTC. It specifies CASSQVLQGARNGYTF.

The J gene is TRBJ1-2, the V gene TRBV3-1, with D unclear. The germline CDR1 and CDR2 sequences are LGHDT and YNNKEL (reference sequence). The CDR3 extends over 16 amino acids. With 1 base removed from V and 7 bases from J, the gap between germline ends came to 19 bases. In DNA form, the CDR3 reads TGTGCCAGCAGCCAAGGCCTAAGGACGGCCCCCTGTGGCTACACCTTC. Encoded protein: CASSQGLRTAPCGYTF.

V and J are TRBV6-5 and TRBJ2-5; either TRBD1 or TRBD2 may fit D (5 bases each). The germline CDR1 and CDR2 sequences are MNHEY and SVGAGI. V dropped 5 bases and J dropped 3 bases, with 13 bases sitting between them. CDR3 length: 14 amino acids. CDR3 bases: TGTGCCAGCAGTAGGCCGGGGCTGAAAGAGACCCAGTACTTC. This encodes CASSRPGLKETQYF.

This chain joins TRBV20-1 and TRBJ2-1, with D unclear. V lost 7 bases to trimming and J lost 10 bases, with 8 bases between them. This CDR3 is built from 9 residues. Germline lookup yields CDR1 DFQATT and CDR2 SNEGSKA (reference sequence). CDR3 sequence (DNA): TGCAGTGGAGTTGGAGAGCAGTTCTTC. Its protein product is CSGVGEQFF.

This clonotype showed up just once. The chain carries TRBV10-2 and TRBJ2-1; TRBD1 aligns across 8 bases. This CDR3 has 14 amino acids. Trimming removed 8 bases from V and 8 bases from J; junction bases left unmatched: 11. CDR1 WSHSY and CDR2 SAAADI come from the germline V gene. The CDR3 region has the DNA TGCGCCAGCCGGAGCGGACAGGGTCGACATGAGCAGTTCTTC. Protein product: CASRSGQGRHEQFF.

In this sample, this clonotype turned up a few times. This sequence joins TRBV3-1 and TRBJ1-5, with no clear D. Looked up from germline, CDR1 is LGHDT and CDR2 is YNNKEL (reference sequence). V shed 4 bases and J shed 3 bases, with 7 bases lying between them. CDR3 length: 13 amino acids. The CDR3 is CASSRVANQPQHF. DNA for the CDR3: TGTGCCAGCAGCCGCGTCGCCAATCAGCCCCAGCATTTT.

V is TRBV7-9 and J is TRBJ2-4; 8 nucleotides align to TRBD1. J was trimmed by 1 base and V by 4 bases; bases with no gene match: 12. Germline lookup yields CDR1 SEHNR and CDR2 FQNEAQ (reference sequence). The CDR3 consists of 18 residues. CDR3 coding DNA: TGTGCCAGCAGCTCCCCACGACAGGGGCCTGGGGCCAAAAACATTCAGTACTTC. Translation gives CASSSPRQGPGAKNIQYF.

The chain links TRBV9 to TRBJ2-5, with D perhaps TRBD2 (6 bases). The J call is in doubt because the DNA end fits TRBJ2-7 better. The CDR3 sequence is 17 residues long. Germline CDR1 SGDLS, CDR2 YYNGEE. CDR3 bases: TGTGCCAGCAGCGCCGGGGGTGGGGCCTCCGGAGCCTACGAGCAGTACTTC. It codes for CASSAGGGASGAYEQYF.

The count of this clonotype is one. The V gene is TRBV11-2, the J gene TRBJ1-6; 7 nucleotides align to TRBD1. This CDR3 region has 16 residues. Unmatched junction bases numbered 8, after V lost 0 bases and J lost 9 bases. Germline V gives CDR1 SGHAT, CDR2 FQNNGV. The CDR3 here is CASSLDPGQLGSPLHF. In DNA form, the CDR3 reads TGTGCCAGCAGCTTAGACCCGGGACAGTTGGGTTCACCCCTCCACTTT.

The chain has TRBV5-6 and TRBJ2-3; D may match TRBD1 or TRBD2 (5 bases each). The CDR3 totals 15 residues. The germline CDR1 and CDR2 sequences are SGHDT and YYEEEE. Deletions cut 2 bases from V and 1 base from J, with 11 bases between. Here the CDR3 DNA reads TGTGCCAGCAGCTTTGGGGGATGGGGCACAGATACGCAGTATTTT. Translation: CASSFGGWGTDTQYF.

The chain is built from TRBV11-3 and TRBJ2-2; D gene unclear. The CDR3 extends over 13 amino acids. Trimming removed 5 bases from V and 6 bases from J, with 10 bases in between. Germline CDR1 and CDR2: SGHNT and YENEEA. CDR3 in DNA: TGTGCCAGCAGCGTAAGAGTACCCGGGGAGCTGTTTTTT. Amino acids: CASSVRVPGELFF.

V usage is TRBV7-2 and J usage is TRBJ2-3; D call uncertain. This CDR3 contains 16 residues. CDR1 is SGHTA, CDR2 FQGNSA, per germline. The V gene lost 2 bases and the J gene lost 1 base, with 13 bases spanning the gap. Here the CDR3 reads CASSLYWHVGTDTQYF. The DNA of the CDR3 is TGTGCCAGCAGCTTATATTGGCACGTCGGCACAGATACGCAGTATTTT.

In its sample, this clonotype was seen a few times. The genes are TRBV29-1 and TRBJ2-5; tentatively, D is TRBD2 (5 bases). CDR1 is SQVTM and CDR2 is ANQGSEA in the germline V gene. The CDR3 extends over 13 amino acids. V lost 4 bases, J lost 1 base, and 10 bases lay in between. The CDR3 loop reads CSVARTRQETQYF. CDR3 bases: TGCAGCGTTGCCAGGACTCGCCAAGAGACCCAGTACTTC.

The V and J genes are TRBV20-1 and TRBJ1-2; no firm D call. This CDR3 comprises 12 residues. Trimming took 2 bases from V and 7 from J, leaving 11 bases between them. Germline assignment: CDR1 DFQATT and CDR2 SNEGSKA (reference sequence). The CDR3 loop reads CSARWREGGYTF. The CDR3 DNA follows: TGCAGTGCTAGATGGAGGGAAGGTGGCTACACCTTC.

J is TRBJ2-1 and V is TRBV9; 9 bases agree with TRBD1. J was trimmed by 14 bases and V by 3 bases; bases with no gene match: 9. This CDR3 is built from 13 residues. Germline V gives CDR1 SGDLS, CDR2 YYNGEE. CDR3 sequence: CASSATSGDREFF. The CDR3 DNA reads as TGTGCCAGCAGCGCCACCTCCGGGGACAGGGAGTTCTTC.

The chain is built from TRBV7-2 and TRBJ2-7, with a weak D call TRBD2 (6 bases). With the DNA end fitting TRBJ2-5 better, the J assignment may be wrong. Germline V gene sequence: CDR1 SGHTA, CDR2 FQGNSA. The CDR3 runs to 14 residues. CDR3 in amino acids: CASSLGGGAQTQYF. DNA for the CDR3: TGTGCCAGCAGCTTAGGAGGAGGGGCTCAGACCCAGTACTTC.

V and J are TRBV12-3 or TRBV12-4 and TRBJ2-5; D unclear. This CDR3 comprises 14 residues. V was pared by 3 bases and J by 3 bases, with 11 bases between. The CDR3 spells CASSFGVLEETQYF. In DNA, the CDR3 is TGTGCCAGCAGTTTTGGGGTCCTTGAAGAGACCCAGTACTTC.

This clonotype was picked up a small number of times. The chain carries TRBV7-9 and TRBJ2-5; D uncertain. V was trimmed by 0 bases and J by 0 bases, leaving 5 bases between them. The CDR3 length is 14 residues. CDR1 and CDR2 from the germline V gene are SEHNR and FQNEAQ (reference sequence). The CDR3, as DNA: TGTGCCAGCAGCTTAGCTTCGTACCAAGAGACCCAGTACTTC. This codes for CASSLASYQETQYF.

This clonotype was seen just once. This chain joins TRBV4-3 and TRBJ2-3; D not resolved. The V end was cut by 0 bases, the J end by 6 bases, with 16 bases between. This CDR3 has 16 amino acids. The germline V gene encodes CDR1 LGHNA and CDR2 YSLEER. The CDR3 sequence is CASSQDPPEASDTQYF. CDR3 in DNA: TGCGCCAGCAGCCAAGATCCCCCGGAAGCATCGGATACGCAGTATTTT.

This clonotype has a count of ten or more. V gene TRBV2 combines with J gene TRBJ1-4; a possible D gene is TRBD1 (6 bases). The CDR3 length is 14 residues. V was shortened by 9 bases and J by 8 bases, with 19 bases between the two germline ends. The V gene's germline CDR1 is SNHLY and CDR2 FYNNEI. The CDR3 sequence: CARARTAKGEKLFF. CDR3 nucleotide sequence: TGTGCCAGGGCGAGGACAGCGAAGGGCGAAAAACTGTTTTTT.